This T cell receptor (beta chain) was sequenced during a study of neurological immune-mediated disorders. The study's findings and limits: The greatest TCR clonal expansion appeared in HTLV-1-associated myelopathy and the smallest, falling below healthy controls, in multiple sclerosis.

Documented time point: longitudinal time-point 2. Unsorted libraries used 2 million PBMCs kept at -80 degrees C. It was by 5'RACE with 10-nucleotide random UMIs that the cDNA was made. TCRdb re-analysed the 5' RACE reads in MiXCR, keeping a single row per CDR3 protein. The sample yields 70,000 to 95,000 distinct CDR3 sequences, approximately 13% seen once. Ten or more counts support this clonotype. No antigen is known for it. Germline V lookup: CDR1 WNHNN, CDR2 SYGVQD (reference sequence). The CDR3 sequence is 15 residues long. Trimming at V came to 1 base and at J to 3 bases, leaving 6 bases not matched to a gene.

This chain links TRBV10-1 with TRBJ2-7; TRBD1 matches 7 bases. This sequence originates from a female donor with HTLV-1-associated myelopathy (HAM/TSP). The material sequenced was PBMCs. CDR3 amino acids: CASSELLGTDYEQYF. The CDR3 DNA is TGCGCCAGCAGTGAGTTGCTGGGGACAGACTACGAGCAGTACTTC.